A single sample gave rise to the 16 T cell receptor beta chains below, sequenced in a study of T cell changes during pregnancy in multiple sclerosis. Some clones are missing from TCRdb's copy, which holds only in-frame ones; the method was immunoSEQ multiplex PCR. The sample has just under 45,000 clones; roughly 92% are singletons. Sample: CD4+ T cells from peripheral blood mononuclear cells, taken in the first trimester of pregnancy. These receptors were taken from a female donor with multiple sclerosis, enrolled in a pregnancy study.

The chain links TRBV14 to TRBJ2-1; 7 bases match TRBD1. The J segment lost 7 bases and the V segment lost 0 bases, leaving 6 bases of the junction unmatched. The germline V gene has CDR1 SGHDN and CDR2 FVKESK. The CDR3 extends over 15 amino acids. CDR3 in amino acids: CASSQETGFANEQFF. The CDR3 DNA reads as TGTGCCAGCAGCCAAGAGACAGGGTTCGCGAATGAGCAGTTCTTC.

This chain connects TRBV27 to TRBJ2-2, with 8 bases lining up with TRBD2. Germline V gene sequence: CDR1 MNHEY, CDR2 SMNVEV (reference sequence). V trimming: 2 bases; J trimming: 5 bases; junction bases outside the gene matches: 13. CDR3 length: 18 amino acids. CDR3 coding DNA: TGTGCCAGCAGTTTACGACGGGCGGGGGGACTTAATACCGGGGAGCTGTTTTTT. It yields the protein CASSLRRAGGLNTGELFF.

CDR3 sequence reads: CASSKNWRGRRYMNTEAFF. Written as DNA, the CDR3 is TGTGCCAGCAGCAAAAATTGGCGGGGCAGGCGGTATATGAACACTGAAGCTTTCTTT. This chain connects TRBV21-1 to TRBJ1-1. TRBV21-1 is labeled a pseudogene. The CDR3 extends over 19 amino acids.

CDR3 coding DNA: TGTGCCAGCTCACCCACCTTAGTCAATGAGCAGTTCTTC. It codes for CASSPTLVNEQFF. The J gene is TRBJ2-1, the V gene TRBV18; D unresolved. Germline-derived CDR1 and CDR2 are KGHSH and LQKENI. There are 13 residues in the CDR3. The germline V and J ends were trimmed by 3 bases and 6 bases, with 9 bases remaining between them.

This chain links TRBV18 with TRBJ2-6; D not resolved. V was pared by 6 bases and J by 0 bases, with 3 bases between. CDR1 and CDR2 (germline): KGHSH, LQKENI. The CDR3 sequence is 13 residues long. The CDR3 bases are TGTGCCAGCTCCTTCTCTGGGGCCAACGTCCTGACTTTC. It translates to CASSFSGANVLTF.

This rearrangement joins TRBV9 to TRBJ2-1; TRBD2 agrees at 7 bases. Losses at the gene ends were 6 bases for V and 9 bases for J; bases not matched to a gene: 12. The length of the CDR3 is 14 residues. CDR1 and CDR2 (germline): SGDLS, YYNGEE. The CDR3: CASTSIAGAGEQFF. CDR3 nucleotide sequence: TGTGCCAGCACCTCTATTGCGGGAGCTGGTGAGCAGTTCTTC.

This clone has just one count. DNA of the CDR3: TGTGCCAGTAGTAGTCGGACTAGCAAGTACGAGCAGTACTTC. As protein: CASSSRTSKYEQYF. V is TRBV19 and J is TRBJ2-7; 8 positions agree with TRBD2. The V and J ends lost 4 bases and 4 bases, in that order; junction bases with no gene match: 6. CDR1 and CDR2 (germline): LNHDA, SQIVND (reference sequence). This CDR3 spans 14 amino acids.

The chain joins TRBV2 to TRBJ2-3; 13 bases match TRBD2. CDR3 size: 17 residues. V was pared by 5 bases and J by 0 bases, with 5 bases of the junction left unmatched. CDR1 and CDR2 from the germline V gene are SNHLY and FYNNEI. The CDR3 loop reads CASSTSGRASSTDTQYF. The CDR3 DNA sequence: TGTGCCAGCAGTACTAGCGGGAGGGCCTCCAGCACAGATACGCAGTATTTT.

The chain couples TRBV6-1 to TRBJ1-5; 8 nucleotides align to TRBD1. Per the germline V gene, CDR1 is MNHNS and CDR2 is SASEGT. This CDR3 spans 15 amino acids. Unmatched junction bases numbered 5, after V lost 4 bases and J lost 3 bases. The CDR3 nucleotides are TGTGCCAGCAGTGGCTGGGACAGGCCCAATCAGCCCCAGCATTTT. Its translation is CASSGWDRPNQPQHF.

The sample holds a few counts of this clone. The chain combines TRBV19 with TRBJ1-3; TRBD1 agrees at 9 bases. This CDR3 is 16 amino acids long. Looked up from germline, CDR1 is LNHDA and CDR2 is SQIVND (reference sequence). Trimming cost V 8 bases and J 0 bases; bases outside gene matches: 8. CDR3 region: CASGTGNLLSGNTIYF. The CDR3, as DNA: TGTGCCAGTGGGACAGGGAACCTACTCTCTGGAAACACCATATATTTT.

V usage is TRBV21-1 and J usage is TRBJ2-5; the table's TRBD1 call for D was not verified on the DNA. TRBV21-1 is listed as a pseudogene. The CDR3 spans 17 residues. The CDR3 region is CASSKERTGGVQETQYF. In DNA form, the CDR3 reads TGTGCCAGCAGCAAAGAAAGGACAGGGGGAGTCCAAGAGACCCAGTACTTC.

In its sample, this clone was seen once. CDR3 amino acids: CASSPGWTGANVLTF. The CDR3 DNA reads TGTGCCAGCAGTCCGGGGTGGACGGGGGCCAACGTCCTGACTTTC. The rearrangement links TRBV28 to TRBJ2-6, with D possibly TRBD2 on 5 matching bases. The ends were cut back, 5 bases at V and 4 bases at J, with 12 bases in the middle. Germline CDR1 and CDR2: MDHEN and SYDVKM. This CDR3 has 15 residues.

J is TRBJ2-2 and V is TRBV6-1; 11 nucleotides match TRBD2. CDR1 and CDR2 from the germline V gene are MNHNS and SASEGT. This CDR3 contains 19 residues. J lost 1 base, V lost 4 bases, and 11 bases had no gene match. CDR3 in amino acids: CASSAFVLAGALNTGELFF. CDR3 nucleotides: TGTGCCAGCAGTGCCTTCGTACTAGCGGGAGCGTTGAACACCGGGGAGCTGTTTTTT.

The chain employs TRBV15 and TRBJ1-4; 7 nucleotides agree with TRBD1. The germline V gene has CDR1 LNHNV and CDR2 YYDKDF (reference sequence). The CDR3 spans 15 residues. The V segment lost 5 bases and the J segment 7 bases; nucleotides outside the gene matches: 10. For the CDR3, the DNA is TGTGCCACCAGCCCCGGAGGGGGCGAAAGTGAAAAACTGTTTTTT. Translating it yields CATSPGGGESEKLFF.

CDR3 residues: CASKPDSNLAKNIQYF. CDR3 nucleotides: TGTGCCAGCAAACCGGACAGCAACCTAGCCAAAAACATTCAGTACTTC. The gene calls are TRBV28 and TRBJ2-4; maybe TRBD1 (6 bases). Germline CDR1 reads MDHEN; CDR2 reads SYDVKM. The CDR3 runs to 16 residues. V lost 7 bases and J 0 bases, leaving 16 bases between the germline ends. The full variable domain, in which reference TRBV28 and TRBJ2-4 provide the parts outside the CDR3, is DVKVTQSSRYLVKRTGEKVFLECVQDMDHENMFWYRQDPGLGLRLIYFSYDVKMKEKGDIPEGYSVSREKKERFSLILESASTNQTSMYLCASKPDSNLAKNIQYFGAGTRLSVL.

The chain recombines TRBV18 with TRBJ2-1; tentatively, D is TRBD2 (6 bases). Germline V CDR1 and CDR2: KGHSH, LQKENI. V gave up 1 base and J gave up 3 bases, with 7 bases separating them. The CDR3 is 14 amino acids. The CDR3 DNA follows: TGTGCCAGCTCACCACGAGCGGGCTACAATGAGCAGTTCTTC. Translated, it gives CASSPRAGYNEQFF.